This T cell receptor beta chain was recorded in a study of cytomegalovirus exposure and HLA in healthy donors. The PCR made use of 60 Vbeta and 13 Jbeta primers. Sequencing was performed with immunoSEQ multiplex PCR; in TCRdb, only in-frame clones are kept and a portion is missing. The sample holds about 160,000 clones, around 79% seen once. Study-wide results and limits: A cluster of highly shared sequence variants was likely a sequencing artifact. Common viral pathogens were later found to be apparently linked to several of the most significant clusters. V segments that were indistinguishable, TRBV6-2 and TRBV6-3 among them, were omitted from analysis. Most TCR sequences were rare, but some public TCRs occurred in many donors.

As regards this clone: What it binds is unknown. A junction end diverges from the germline sequence, so it may reflect a read error.

This CDR3 has 15 residues. Germline V CDR1 and CDR2: SNHLY, FYNNEI. This sequence joins TRBV2 and TRBJ1-6; TRBD1 aligns across 7 bases. This receptor was identified in a human donor in good health. The sequenced sample consisted of PBMCs. The CDR3 reads CASSPQGVDNSPLNF. The DNA of the CDR3 is TGTGCCAGCAGCCCTCAGGGGGTGGATAATTCACCCCTCAACTTT.